These T cell receptor beta chains were read from a single sample in a study of tumor-infiltrating lymphocytes in primary liver carcinoma. TCRdb itself ran the multiplex PCR reads through MiXCR, one entry per CDR3 protein. The sample yields more than 150,000 distinct CDR3 sequences, around 60% seen once. The sample was peripheral blood. The receptors here all came from a man in his forties with primary liver carcinoma and hepatitis B virus infection. Both conserved end residues are part of each CDR3. The order of the fields is D gene, V gene, J gene, clone size, CDR3 protein, CDR3 DNA. A D gene is named only where the DNA matches it firmly. Where a row states a size, it is once, few, many or the class of an expanded clone; other rows omit it.

-	TRBV4-2	TRBJ2-7	few	CASSPHLAQAYEQYF	TGTGCCAGCAGCCCCCACCTCGCGCAGGCCTACGAGCAGTACTTC
-	TRBV5-5	TRBJ2-2	-	CASSAQVAPTGELFF	TGTGCCAGCAGCGCCCAGGTGGCTCCAACCGGGGAGCTGTTTTTT
TRBD1	TRBV12-3/TRBV12-4	TRBJ2-2	-	CASSPRQGKNTGELFF	TGTGCCAGCAGCCCCAGACAGGGGAAGAACACCGGGGAGCTGTTTTTT
TRBD1	TRBV13	TRBJ1-1	-	CASSFMTGRADTEAFF	TGTGCCAGCAGCTTTATGACAGGGCGGGCTGACACTGAAGCTTTCTTT
-	TRBV29-1	TRBJ2-5	few	CSADWNQETQYF	TGCAGCGCGGACTGGAACCAAGAGACCCAGTACTTC
TRBD1	TRBV5-5	TRBJ2-7	few	CASSLTGASYEQYF	TGTGCCAGCAGCTTGACAGGGGCCTCCTACGAGCAGTACTTC
TRBD1	TRBV11-3	TRBJ1-1	-	CASSFWSQGGTEAFF	TGTGCCAGCAGCTTCTGGTCACAGGGGGGAACTGAAGCTTTCTTT
TRBD2	TRBV11-1	TRBJ2-3	-	CAGSLGAGGRGTQYF	TGTGCCGGCAGTTTAGGCGCGGGAGGAAGGGGAACGCAGTATTTT
-	TRBV7-2	TRBJ1-2	once	CASSLVRDDGYTF	TGTGCCAGCAGCTTAGTCAGGGACGATGGCTACACCTTC
TRBD2	TRBV11-2	TRBJ2-7	-	CASSFIAGAQYEQYF	TGTGCCAGCAGCTTTATAGCGGGAGCCCAGTACGAGCAGTACTTC
-	TRBV11-2	TRBJ2-1	many	CASSLVANSYNEQFF	TGTGCCAGCAGCTTAGTCGCCAATTCCTACAATGAGCAGTTCTTC
TRBD1	TRBV29-1	TRBJ2-3	many	CSVGVGQRDTQYF	TGCAGCGTTGGGGTGGGACAGAGGGATACGCAGTATTTT
-	TRBV11-2	TRBJ2-1	-	CASCPGWPYNEQFF	TGTGCCAGCTGCCCGGGATGGCCGTACAATGAGCAGTTCTTC
-	TRBV6-6	TRBJ2-7	few	CASSQIRAYEQYF	TGTGCCAGCAGCCAAATTAGGGCTTACGAGCAGTACTTC
-	TRBV1	TRBJ1-4	-	CTSSQDEGTLCEKLFF	TGCACCAGCAGCCAAGATGAGGGGACTCTTTGTGAAAAACTGTTTTTT
-	TRBV12-3/TRBV12-4	TRBJ2-7	few	CASSLGIGAEQYF	TGTGCCAGCAGTTTAGGTATAGGGGCCGAGCAGTACTTC
-	TRBV6-1	TRBJ1-4	-	CASSENPGGYEKLFF	TGTGCCAGCAGTGAGAACCCCGGAGGATACGAAAAACTGTTTTTT
TRBD2	TRBV10-2	TRBJ2-7	-	CATLSGSNYEQYF	TGTGCCACCCTTAGCGGGAGTAACTACGAACAGTACTTC
TRBD1	TRBV28	TRBJ1-5	few	CASSQQGAPDQPQHF	TGTGCCAGCAGCCAACAGGGGGCCCCCGATCAGCCCCAGCATTTT
TRBD2	TRBV11-2	TRBJ2-1	-	CVSSLNIGLAVGGQFF	TGTGTCAGCAGCTTGAATATCGGACTAGCCGTGGGTGGGCAGTTCTTC
-	TRBV11-2	TRBJ2-7	-	CDSSLGPDREQHF	TGTGACAGCAGCTTGGGCCCTGACCGCGAGCAGCACTTC
-	TRBV2	TRBJ2-1	few	CASSMNEQFF	TGTGCCAGCAGTATGAATGAGCAGTTCTTC
-	TRBV6-5	TRBJ2-7	-	CANSYDCRWAGPYEQYF	-
-	TRBV29-1	TRBJ1-2	-	CSVEAPQSDGYTF	TGCAGCGTTGAAGCCCCGCAATCAGATGGCTACACCTTC
TRBD1	TRBV5-1	TRBJ2-3	once	CASGPRDRGIKKYF	TGCGCCAGCGGACCTCGGGACAGGGGTATCAAGAAGTATTTT
TRBD1	TRBV14	TRBJ1-2	-	CASSQIRGPQVGGYTF	TGTGCCAGCAGCCAAATAAGGGGGCCTCAAGTTGGAGGCTACACCTTC
-	TRBV6-5	TRBJ1-5	few	CASSYSKRGDQPQHF	TGTGCCAGCAGTTACTCGAAACGGGGAGATCAGCCCCAGCATTTT
-	TRBV11-2	TRBJ2-1	many	CASSLGQLNNEQFF	TGTGCCAGCAGCTTAGGACAGCTCAACAATGAGCAGTTCTTC
TRBD2	TRBV11-2	TRBJ2-7	many	CASSLGDGRRAEQYF	TGTGCCAGCAGCTTAGGAGACGGGAGGAGGGCCGAGCAGTACTTC
-	TRBV14	TRBJ2-2	-	CASSLLTTPRELFF	TGTGCCAGCAGCCTCCTTACCACCCCCCGGGAGCTGTTTTTT
-	TRBV29-1	TRBJ2-7	-	CSVGLREGVAYEQYF	TGCAGCGTTGGTCTAAGAGAGGGTGTTGCCTACGAGCAGTACTTC
-	TRBV11-2	TRBJ2-7	-	CTRSLEARGYEQYF	TGTACCCGCAGCTTAGAGGCCAGGGGCTACGAGCAGTACTTC
-	TRBV19	TRBJ2-5	-	CASSHNGGGQETQYF	TGTGCCAGTAGTCACAACGGAGGCGGCCAAGAGACCCAGTACTTC
-	TRBV6-5	TRBJ2-1	many	CASTRQGYNEQFF	TGTGCCAGCACCCGGCAGGGTTACAATGAGCAGTTCTTC
-	TRBV12-3/TRBV12-4	TRBJ2-4	few	CASSLGKNIQYF	TGTGCCAGCAGTTTGGGAAAAAACATTCAGTACTTC
-	TRBV11-2	TRBJ1-6	-	CTSSPRAGLLNSRLHF	TGTACCAGCAGCCCACGGGCAGGCTTACTTAATTCACGCCTCCACTTT
TRBD1	TRBV29-1	TRBJ2-2	few	CSAERGGNTGELFF	TGCAGCGCAGAACGAGGGGGCAACACCGGGGAGCTGTTTTTT
TRBD1	TRBV5-1	TRBJ1-1	-	CASSTGDGTEAFF	TGCGCCAGCAGTACAGGGGATGGCACTGAAGCTTTCTTT
TRBD2	TRBV29-1	TRBJ2-6	-	CSVERRPGASGTGANVLTF	TGCAGCGTTGAACGGCGACCCGGGGCTAGCGGAACTGGGGCCAACGTCCTGACTTTC
TRBD1	TRBV4-1	TRBJ2-7	-	CASSQKSLGTGSYKQYF	TGCGCCAGCAGCCAAAAGTCCCTCGGGACAGGATCCTACAAGCAGTACTTC
TRBD2	TRBV5-6	TRBJ2-7	-	CASSLGRLAGGWLYEQYF	TGTGCCAGCAGCTTGGGAAGACTAGCGGGAGGTTGGTTGTACGAGCAGTACTTC
TRBD2	TRBV4-1	TRBJ2-3	-	CANSQEPSGADTQYF	TGTGCCAACAGCCAAGAGCCTAGCGGCGCAGATACGCAGTATTTT
-	TRBV29-1	TRBJ1-1	-	CGGGIVTEAFF	TGCGGCGGGGGGATTGTCACTGAAGCCTTCTTT
-	TRBV12-3/TRBV12-4	TRBJ2-2	few	CASTLQGTGELFF	TGTGCCAGCACTCTACAGGGTACCGGGGAGCTGTTTTTT
-	TRBV29-1	TRBJ2-7	-	CSAVAGEGYEQYF	TGCAGCGCTGTCGCAGGTGAAGGCTACGAGCAATACTTC
TRBD1	TRBV6-1	TRBJ1-5	-	CARSEGQFNQPQHF	TGTGCCAGGAGTGAGGGACAGTTCAATCAGCCCCAGCATTTT
-	TRBV5-1	TRBJ2-2	-	CASSEQGKTGELFF	TGCGCCAGCAGCGAACAGGGCAAGACCGGGGAGCTGTTTTTT
-	TRBV11-2	TRBJ1-1	many	CASRLTGSRAFF	TGTGCCAGCAGACTTACAGGGAGTAGAGCTTTCTTT
-	TRBV6-1	TRBJ1-1	-	CASLGPMNTEAFF	TGTGCCAGCTTAGGGCCGATGAACACTGAAGCTTTCTTT
-	TRBV12-3/TRBV12-4	TRBJ1-4	-	CASSPVQGQKLFF	TGTGCCAGCAGTCCAGTTCAGGGGCAAAAACTGTTTTTT
-	TRBV6-6	TRBJ1-2	-	CASSYPKTEDYGYTF	TGTGCCAGCAGTTACCCCAAGACCGAGGACTATGGCTACACCTTC
-	TRBV10-3	TRBJ1-1	-	CATRETISNTETFF	TGCGCCACCCGAGAAACAATCTCGAACACTGAAACTTTCTTT